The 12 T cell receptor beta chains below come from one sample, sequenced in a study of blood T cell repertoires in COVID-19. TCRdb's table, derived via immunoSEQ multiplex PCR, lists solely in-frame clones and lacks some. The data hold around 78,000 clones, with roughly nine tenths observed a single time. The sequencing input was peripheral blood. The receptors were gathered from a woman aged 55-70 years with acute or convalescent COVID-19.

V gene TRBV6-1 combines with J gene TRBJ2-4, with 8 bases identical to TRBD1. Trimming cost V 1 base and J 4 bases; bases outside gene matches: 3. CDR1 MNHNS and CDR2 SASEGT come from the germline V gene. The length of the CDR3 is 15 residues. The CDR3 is CASSEVGTGKNIQYF. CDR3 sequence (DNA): TGTGCCAGCAGTGAAGTAGGGACAGGAAAAAACATTCAGTACTTC.

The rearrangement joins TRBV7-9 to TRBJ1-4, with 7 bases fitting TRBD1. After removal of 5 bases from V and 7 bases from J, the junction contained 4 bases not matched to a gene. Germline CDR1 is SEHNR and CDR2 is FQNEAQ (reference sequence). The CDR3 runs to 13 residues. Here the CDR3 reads CASSQYRGEKLFF. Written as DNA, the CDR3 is TGTGCCAGCAGCCAATACAGGGGTGAAAAACTGTTTTTT.

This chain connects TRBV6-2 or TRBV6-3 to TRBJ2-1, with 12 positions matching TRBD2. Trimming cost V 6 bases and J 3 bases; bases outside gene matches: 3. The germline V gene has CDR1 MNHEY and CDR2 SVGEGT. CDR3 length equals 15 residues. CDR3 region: CASSLAGGIYNEQFF. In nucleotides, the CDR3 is TGTGCCAGCAGCCTAGCGGGAGGGATCTACAATGAGCAGTTCTTC.

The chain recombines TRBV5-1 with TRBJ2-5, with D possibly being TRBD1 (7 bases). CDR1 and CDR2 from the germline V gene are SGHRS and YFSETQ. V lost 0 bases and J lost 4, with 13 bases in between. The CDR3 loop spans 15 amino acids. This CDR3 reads CASSLEGQGGETQYF. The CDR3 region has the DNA TGCGCCAGCAGCTTGGAAGGGCAGGGGGGAGAGACCCAGTACTTC. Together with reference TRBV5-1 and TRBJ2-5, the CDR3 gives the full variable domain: KAGVTQTPRYLIKTRGQQVTLSCSPISGHRSVSWYQQTPGQGLQFLFEYFSETQRNKGNFPGRFSGRQFSNSRSEMNVSTLELGDSALYLCASSLEGQGGETQYFGPGTRLLVL.

CDR3 residues: CASSFRFGGRVNEQFF. CDR3 in DNA: TGTGCCAGCAGTTTCCGTTTTGGCGGGAGAGTCAATGAGCAGTTCTTC. V is TRBV28 and J is TRBJ2-1; 7 bases are a match to TRBD2. Germline V gives CDR1 MDHEN, CDR2 SYDVKM. CDR3 length: 16 residues. V shed 3 bases, J shed 6 bases, and the junction held 11 bases outside the gene matches.

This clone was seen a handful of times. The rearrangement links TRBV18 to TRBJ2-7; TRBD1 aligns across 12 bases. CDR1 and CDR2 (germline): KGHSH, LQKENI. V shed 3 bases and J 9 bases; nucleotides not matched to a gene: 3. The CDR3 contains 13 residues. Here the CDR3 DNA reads TGTGCCAGCTCACCGGGACAGGGGGCTTGGCAGTACTTC. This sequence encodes CASSPGQGAWQYF. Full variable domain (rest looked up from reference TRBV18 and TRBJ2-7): NAGVMQNPRHLVRRRGQEARLRCSPMKGHSHVYWYRQLPEEGLKFMVYLQKENIIDESGMPKERFSAEFPKEGPSILRIQQVVRGDSAAYFCASSPGQGAWQYFGPGTRLTVT.

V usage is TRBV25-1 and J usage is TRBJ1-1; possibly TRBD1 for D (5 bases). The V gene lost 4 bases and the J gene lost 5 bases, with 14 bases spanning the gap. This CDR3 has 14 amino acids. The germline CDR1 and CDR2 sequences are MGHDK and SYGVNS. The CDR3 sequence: CASSAQGAGTEAFF. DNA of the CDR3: TGTGCCAGCAGTGCTCAGGGTGCGGGGACTGAAGCTTTCTTT.

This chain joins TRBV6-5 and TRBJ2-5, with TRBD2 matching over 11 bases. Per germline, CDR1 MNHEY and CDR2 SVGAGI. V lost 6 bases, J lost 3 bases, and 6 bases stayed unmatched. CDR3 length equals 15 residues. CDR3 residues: CASRQTSGGKETQYF. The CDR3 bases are TGTGCCAGCAGGCAAACTAGCGGGGGAAAAGAGACCCAGTACTTC.

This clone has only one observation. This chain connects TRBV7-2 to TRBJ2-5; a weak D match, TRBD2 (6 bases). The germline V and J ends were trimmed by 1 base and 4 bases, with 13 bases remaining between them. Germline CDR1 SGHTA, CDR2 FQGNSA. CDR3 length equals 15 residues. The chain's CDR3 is CASSLGGPGGETQYF. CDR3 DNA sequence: TGTGCCAGCAGCTTAGGGGGTCCCGGGGGAGAGACCCAGTACTTC.

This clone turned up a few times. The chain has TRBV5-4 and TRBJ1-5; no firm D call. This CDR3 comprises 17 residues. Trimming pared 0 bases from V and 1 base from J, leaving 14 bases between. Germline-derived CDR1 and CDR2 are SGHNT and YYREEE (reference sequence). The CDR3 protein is CASSLEETGGSNQPQHF. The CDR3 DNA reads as TGTGCCAGCAGCTTGGAAGAGACGGGAGGGAGCAATCAGCCCCAGCATTTT.

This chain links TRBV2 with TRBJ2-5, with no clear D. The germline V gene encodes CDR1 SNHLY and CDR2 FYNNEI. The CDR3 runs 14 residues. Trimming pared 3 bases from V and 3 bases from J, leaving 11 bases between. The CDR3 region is CASSDFLQKETQYF. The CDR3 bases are TGTGCCAGCAGTGATTTTTTGCAGAAAGAGACCCAGTACTTC. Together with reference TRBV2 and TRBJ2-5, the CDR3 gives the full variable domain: EPEVTQTPSHQVTQMGQEVILRCVPISNHLYFYWYRQILGQKVEFLVSFYNNEISEKSEIFDDQFSVERPDGSNFTLKIRSTKLEDSAMYFCASSDFLQKETQYFGPGTRLLVL.

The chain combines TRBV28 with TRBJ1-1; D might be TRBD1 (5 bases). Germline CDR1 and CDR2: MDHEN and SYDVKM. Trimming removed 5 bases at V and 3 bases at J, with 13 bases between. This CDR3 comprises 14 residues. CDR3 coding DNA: TGTGCCAGCAGTGCAGGAGGGGAGCACACTGAAGCTTTCTTT. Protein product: CASSAGGEHTEAFF.